This entry lists 16 T cell receptor beta chains sequenced from one sample in a study of regulatory T cells in long-lasting Graves disease. To make TCR beta libraries, researchers used iRepertoire HTBI primers and Arm-PCR of CDR3 regions. TCRdb called the multiplex PCR reads again in MiXCR, with one record for every CDR3 protein. The sample consists of around 400,000 distinct CDR3 sequences, 12% of them appearing once. Time point reported: newly diagnosed GD, antithyroid drugs for less than 3 months. There was RNA extracted from PBMCs, and the TCR library was made from it. The sample was also linked to a second study, of T cells in Graves' hyperthyroidism and ophthalmopathy.

Source: peripheral blood mononuclear cells (PBMCs), taken at new diagnosis, from a patient treated with antithyroid drugs. The source of these receptors is a woman aged 18-35 years with Graves disease.

This clonotype was detected ten times or more. This chain links TRBV7-8 with TRBJ2-7; TRBD1 matches 7 bases. V gave up 0 bases and J gave up 3 bases; unmatched junction bases: 5. The CDR3 has 15 amino acids. Germline values: CDR1 SGHVS, CDR2 FQNEAQ. In DNA, the CDR3 is TGTGCCAGCAGCTTAGCCCGACAGGGCGGCTACGAGCAGTACTTC. Its protein product is CASSLARQGGYEQYF.

This clonotype was seen at least ten times. The chain's CDR3 is CAISGTAGTDEQYF. For the CDR3, the DNA is TGTGCCATCAGTGGTACCGCGGGAACCGACGAGCAGTACTTC. The rearrangement links TRBV10-3 to TRBJ2-7; D possibly corresponds to TRBD2 (6 bases). Germline CDR1 is ENHRY and CDR2 is SYGVKD. Trimming removed 4 bases at V and 5 bases at J, with 15 bases between. This CDR3 has 14 residues.

This clonotype was detected a few times. The chain combines TRBV7-3 with TRBJ2-3, with D unclear. The germline gives CDR1 SGHTA, CDR2 FQGTGA. Trimming took off 5 bases at V and 4 bases at J, with 19 bases between the two ends. The CDR3 totals 16 residues. The CDR3: CASSPSGMYSADTQYF. The CDR3 bases are TGTGCCAGCAGCCCTTCCGGAATGTATTCGGCAGATACGCAGTATTTT. Supplemented by reference TRBV7-3 and TRBJ2-3, the full variable domain reads GAGVSQTPSNKVTEKGKYVELRCDPISGHTALYWYRQSLGQGPEFLIYFQGTGAADDSGLPNDRFFAVRPEGSVSTLKIQRTERGDSAVYLCASSPSGMYSADTQYFGPGTRLTVL.

The table lists this clonotype with a few counts. The CDR3 sequence: CASRGVYGYTF. Here the CDR3 DNA reads TGCGCCAGCAGGGGGGTCTATGGCTACACCTTC. The gene calls are TRBV5-1 and TRBJ1-2; D is possibly TRBD1 (5 bases). Germline CDR1 is SGHRS and CDR2 is YFSETQ. This CDR3 is built from 11 residues. Trimming stripped 5 bases from V and 4 bases from J, with 6 bases between.

CDR3 DNA: TGTGCCAGCAGCCTCCCAGGGTCTTGGACAGCCGGACCGTGGAACACTGAAGCTTTCTTT. It codes for CASSLPGSWTAGPWNTEAFF. J is TRBJ1-1 and V is TRBV14, with D maybe TRBD1 (6 bases). This CDR3 spans 20 amino acids. Germline V gives CDR1 SGHDN, CDR2 FVKESK. The ends were cut back, 4 bases at V and 1 base at J, with 28 bases in the middle.

This clonotype has ten or more counts. This rearrangement joins TRBV6-1 to TRBJ2-5; 8 nucleotides agree with TRBD1. The CDR3 is 14 amino acids. V shed 6 bases and J 4 bases; nucleotides not matched to a gene: 7. Germline CDR1 and CDR2: MNHNS and SASEGT. As DNA, the CDR3 is TGTGCCAGCAGCAGCGGACAGGGAGGAGAGACCCAGTACTTC. The encoded protein is CASSSGQGGETQYF.

This clonotype was observed a handful of times. The gene calls are TRBV20-1 and TRBJ2-7, with TRBD2 identical over 8 bases. The CDR3 totals 14 residues. The ends lost 4 bases at V and 5 bases at J; junction bases unmatched: 10. CDR1 is DFQATT, CDR2 SNEGSKA, per germline (reference sequence). CDR3: CSATRTSRVHEQYF. For the CDR3, the DNA is TGCAGTGCTACCCGGACTAGCCGGGTCCACGAGCAGTACTTC.

With regard to this clonotype: This likely comes from a read error, as the CDR3 has no conserved phenylalanine or tryptophan at its end. V is TRBV19 and J is TRBJ1-1; the D gene is possibly TRBD1 (5 bases). The CDR3 has 15 residues. Trimming took 3 bases from V and 2 from J, leaving 13 bases between them. Germline values: CDR1 LNHDA, CDR2 SQIVND (reference sequence). This CDR3 reads CASSIWGLINTEAFS. DNA of the CDR3: TGTGCCAGTAGTATTTGGGGACTCATCAACACTGAAGCTTTCTCT.

This clonotype was picked up many times. V and J are TRBV20-1 and TRBJ2-5; D ambiguous. The V end lost 7 bases, the J end lost 1 base, and 19 bases lay between the germline ends. This CDR3 comprises 15 residues. Germline-derived CDR1 and CDR2 are DFQATT and SNEGSKA (reference sequence). DNA for the CDR3: TGCAGTGTCACAAACCCCAGACGGCTCCAAGAGACCCAGTACTTC. As protein: CSVTNPRRLQETQYF.

This clonotype was found many times. This sequence joins TRBV28 and TRBJ2-7; the match to TRBD2 covers 10 bases. This CDR3 spans 14 amino acids. Germline CDR1 reads MDHEN; CDR2 reads SYDVKM. The ends lost 5 bases at V and 4 bases at J; junction bases unmatched: 5. CDR3 in DNA: TGTGCCAGCAGTCCCCTACTAGCGGGATACGAGCAGTACTTC. Translation: CASSPLLAGYEQYF.

The chain is built from TRBV4-3 and TRBJ2-2, with D perhaps being TRBD1 or TRBD2 (5 bases each). Germline V gene lookup returns CDR1 LGHNA and CDR2 YSLEER. The germline V and J ends were trimmed by 0 bases and 3 bases, with 14 bases remaining between them. The CDR3 runs to 17 residues. CDR3 bases: TGCGCCAGCAGCCAAGAAGGGTGGGGACCTTACACCGGGGAGCTGTTTTTT. Protein: CASSQEGWGPYTGELFF.

In its sample, this clonotype was seen many times. The chain joins TRBV2 to TRBJ2-1; a possible D gene is TRBD1 (5 bases). Trimming removed 3 bases from V and 7 bases from J, with 13 bases in between. The CDR3 contains 14 residues. Germline CDR1 is SNHLY and CDR2 is FYNNEI. In DNA, the CDR3 is TGTGCCAGCAGTGAGGCACCTGGGGCGAATGAGCAGTTCTTC. Protein sequence: CASSEAPGANEQFF.

In its sample, this clonotype was seen many times. This chain connects TRBV11-2 to TRBJ2-3, with D unresolved. Germline CDR1 is SGHAT and CDR2 is FQNNGV. The V end was cut by 1 base, the J end by 4 bases, with 9 bases between. The CDR3 is 14 residues long. DNA for the CDR3: TGTGCCAGCAGCTTAGCGGCGGTAGCAGATACGCAGTATTTT. Residues: CASSLAAVADTQYF.

At least ten counts were recorded for this clonotype. The chain links TRBV6-1 to TRBJ2-3; 12 nucleotides align to TRBD2. Germline assignment: CDR1 MNHNS and CDR2 SASEGT. This CDR3 is built from 20 residues. The trim removed 6 bases at V and 0 bases at J, leaving 16 bases unmatched. The CDR3 here is CASRSLFGLAGISSTDTQYF. Written as DNA, the CDR3 is TGTGCCAGCAGAAGCCTTTTCGGACTAGCGGGGATCTCTAGCACAGATACGCAGTATTTT.

In this sample, this clonotype turned up many times. The V gene is TRBV12-3 or TRBV12-4, the J gene TRBJ2-7, with 8 bases aligning to TRBD2. This CDR3 spans 16 amino acids. Losses at the gene ends were 3 bases for V and 4 bases for J; bases not matched to a gene: 11. CDR3 sequence (DNA): TGTGCCAGCAGTTTCTTCCGGGGGGGGTACGGGTACGAGCAGTACTTC. Amino acids: CASSFFRGGYGYEQYF.

This clonotype was seen repeatedly, ten times or more. This chain links TRBV7-2 with TRBJ2-1, with 9 bases aligning to TRBD2. Germline CDR1 and CDR2: SGHTA and FQGNSA. The length of the CDR3 is 16 residues. The junction had 13 bases not matched to a gene; V was cut back by 1 base and J by 12 bases. As DNA, the CDR3 is TGTGCCAGCAGCTTAGTGCGTAGCGGGGGATCCCATGTGCAGTTCTTC. This codes for CASSLVRSGGSHVQFF.